The next 32 T cell receptor beta chains were all read from a single sample in a study of shared clonotypes between healthy human individuals. The table came from immunoSEQ multiplex PCR; TCRdb's copy has only in-frame clones and leaves some out. Here the sample spans more than 1,200,000 clones, 98% to 99% being singletons. The sample was naive CD4+ T cells sorted from blood. Subset of the sample: CD45RA+ positively selected. Every receptor here comes from a man aged 25 to 40 in good health.

The genes are TRBV5-1 and TRBJ1-4, with 9 nucleotides matching TRBD1. With V trimmed by 4 bases and J by 4 bases, 8 bases remained unmatched. The CDR3 runs 16 residues. Germline V CDR1 and CDR2: SGHRS, YFSETQ. The CDR3 DNA reads TGCGCCAGCAGCCCCGGGGACAGGGATAGTAATGAAAAACTGTTTTTT. This encodes CASSPGDRDSNEKLFF.

About this clone: A read error may produce the germline difference seen at one junction end. The chain combines TRBV7-7 with TRBJ1-1; D unclear. The CDR3 is 12 residues long. Germline CDR1 SSHAT, CDR2 FNYEAQ (reference sequence). The CDR3 sequence is CASSPMNTEAFF. CDR3 in DNA: TGTGCTAGCAGCCCTATGAACACTGAAGCTTTCTTT.

J is TRBJ2-5 and V is TRBV29-1; D is possibly TRBD1 or TRBD2 (6 bases each). The CDR3 loop spans 14 amino acids. Germline CDR1 SQVTM, CDR2 ANQGSEA. V dropped 7 bases and J dropped 5 bases, with 20 bases sitting between them. The CDR3 is CSAGGPNGKETQYF. In DNA form, the CDR3 reads TGCAGCGCCGGGGGCCCCAACGGGAAGGAGACCCAGTACTTC.

The chain combines TRBV6-5 with TRBJ2-2; TRBD1 matches 11 bases. The CDR3 has 15 residues. Germline loops: CDR1 MNHEY, CDR2 SVGAGI. The trim removed 6 bases at V and 6 bases at J, leaving 6 bases unmatched. The DNA of the CDR3 is TGTGCCAGCAGCTGGGGACAGGGGGTCTCCGGGGAGCTGTTTTTT. This encodes CASSWGQGVSGELFF.

This chain joins TRBV5-1 and TRBJ2-7; D unresolved. The CDR3 totals 15 residues. Deletions cut 4 bases from V and 0 bases from J, with 14 bases between. CDR1 SGHRS and CDR2 YFSETQ come from the germline V gene. CDR3 in DNA: TGCGCCAGCAGCCGTTTGACGGATAGCTCCTACGAGCAGTACTTC. It yields the protein CASSRLTDSSYEQYF.

The chain carries TRBV11-3 and TRBJ2-1, with TRBD2 matching 7 bases. The CDR3 has 16 amino acids. CDR1 and CDR2 (germline): SGHNT, YENEEA. V shed 1 base, J shed 5 bases, and the junction held 8 bases outside the gene matches. Here the CDR3 DNA reads TGTGCCAGCAGCTTAGCTTCGTGGGAGGGCCACAATGAGCAGTTCTTC. Translated: CASSLASWEGHNEQFF. Full variable domain (remainder filled in from reference TRBV11-3 and TRBJ2-1): EAGVVQSPRYKIIEKKQPVAFWCNPISGHNTLYWYLQNLGQGPELLIRYENEEAVDDSQLPKDRFSAERLKGVDSTLKIQPAELGDSAVYLCASSLASWEGHNEQFFGPGTRLTVL.

Notes on this clone: The identical CDR3 is also encoded by other nucleotide sequences in the sample. The J gene is TRBJ1-2, the V gene TRBV18; D gene ambiguous. Germline V gene lookup returns CDR1 KGHSH and CDR2 LQKENI. V was pared by 2 bases and J by 6 bases, with 10 bases between. The CDR3 spans 13 residues. CDR3 in amino acids: CASSPLERDGYTF. The CDR3 DNA follows: TGTGCCAGCTCACCATTGGAGAGAGATGGCTACACCTTC.

This sequence joins TRBV23-1 and TRBJ1-5; D might be TRBD1 (6 bases). TRBV23-1 is marked as an open reading frame, function uncertain. This CDR3 contains 16 residues. Between the trimmed V and J ends, which lost 2 bases and 6 bases, there was a span of 17 bases. DNA of the CDR3: TGCGCCAGCAGTCAACCAGCGACAGGACCTTTTCAGCCCCAGCATTTT. Translation gives CASSQPATGPFQPQHF.

The V call is TRBV7-9, the J call TRBJ2-1; D might be TRBD1 or TRBD2, each matching 5 bases. V was clipped by 4 bases and J by 4 bases, with 14 bases between them. Germline V CDR1 and CDR2: SEHNR, FQNEAQ (reference sequence). The CDR3 is 15 residues long. The CDR3, as DNA: TGTGCCAGCAGCTCCAAGGTTGGGGGTTACAATGAGCAGTTCTTC. Translating gives CASSSKVGGYNEQFF. The full variable domain, with the rest looked up from reference TRBV7-9 and TRBJ2-1, is DTGVSQNPRHKITKRGQNVTFRCDPISEHNRLYWYRQTLGQGPEFLTYFQNEAQLEKSRLLSDRFSAERPKGSFSTLEIQRTEQGDSAMYLCASSSKVGGYNEQFFGPGTRLTVL.

The V call is TRBV9, the J call TRBJ2-5, with D hard to call. CDR3 size: 17 residues. Deletions cut 0 bases from V and 0 bases from J, with 15 bases between. From germline, CDR1 is SGDLS and CDR2 YYNGEE. CDR3 protein: CASSVGTQTKYQETQYF. CDR3 nucleotide sequence: TGTGCCAGCAGCGTAGGTACACAGACAAAGTACCAAGAGACCCAGTACTTC.

The chain couples TRBV9 to TRBJ1-4; D gene ambiguous. The CDR3 consists of 15 residues. Germline V gives CDR1 SGDLS, CDR2 YYNGEE. The V end was cut by 3 bases, the J end by 8 bases, with 17 bases between. Here the CDR3 reads CASSGGGNTEEKLFF. The CDR3 nucleotides are TGTGCCAGCAGCGGTGGAGGGAATACAGAGGAAAAACTGTTTTTT.

This rearrangement joins TRBV5-1 to TRBJ1-5; possibly TRBD1 for D (6 bases). The V end was cut by 4 bases, the J end by 4 bases, with 21 bases between. This CDR3 region has 17 residues. The V gene's germline CDR1 is SGHRS and CDR2 YFSETQ. DNA of the CDR3: TGCGCCAGCAGCCCTTGGGCCCTTGACAGGTCTAATCAGCCCCAGCATTTT. Encoded protein: CASSPWALDRSNQPQHF.

This chain joins TRBV7-9 and TRBJ2-5; 8 bases match TRBD2. Germline loops: CDR1 SEHNR, CDR2 FQNEAQ (reference sequence). The CDR3 is 14 amino acids. V trimming: 4 bases; J trimming: 4 bases; junction bases outside the gene matches: 5. The CDR3 DNA follows: TGTGCCAGCAGCTCCGTAGCGGGAAGAGAGACCCAGTACTTC. It codes for CASSSVAGRETQYF.

The CDR3 sequence is CAWSVPGARGLRTGGYTF. CDR3 sequence (DNA): TGTGCCTGGAGTGTACCCGGAGCCCGAGGGCTAAGGACGGGTGGCTACACCTTC. The chain carries TRBV30 and TRBJ1-2; no reliable D call. Germline V gene sequence: CDR1 GTSNPN, CDR2 SVGIG (reference sequence). The CDR3 sequence is 18 residues long. V lost 0 bases and J 7 bases, leaving 27 bases between the germline ends. Based on the CDR3 plus reference TRBV30 and TRBJ1-2, the full variable domain is SQTIHQWPATLVQPVGSPLSLECTVEGTSNPNLYWYRQAAGRGLQLLFYSVGIGQISSEVPQNLSASRPQDRQFILSSKKLLLSDSGFYLCAWSVPGARGLRTGGYTFGSGTRLTVV.

V is TRBV7-6 and J is TRBJ2-2, with D maybe TRBD1 (7 bases). The CDR3 contains 16 residues. V was shortened by 5 bases and J by 5 bases, with 18 bases between the two germline ends. The V gene's germline CDR1 is SGHVS and CDR2 FNYEAQ. CDR3 in DNA: TGTGCCAGCAGCCTGCGACAGGGAGGAATAACCGGGGAGCTGTTTTTT. It specifies CASSLRQGGITGELFF.

V gene TRBV27 combines with J gene TRBJ1-1; D is ambiguous. Trimming left V 4 bases short and J 0 bases short, with 12 bases between. The germline V gene has CDR1 MNHEY and CDR2 SMNVEV (reference sequence). The CDR3 spans 15 residues. The DNA for the CDR3 is TGTGCCAGCAGTTCCTCTTTCCTATTGAACACTGAAGCTTTCTTT. It specifies CASSSSFLLNTEAFF.

The chain combines TRBV29-1 with TRBJ1-5, with a weak D call TRBD1 (5 bases). Germline CDR1 reads SQVTM; CDR2 reads ANQGSEA. The CDR3 consists of 12 residues. The V end lost 7 bases, the J end lost 7 bases, and 14 bases lay between the germline ends. The DNA of the CDR3 is TGCAGCGCCTTCGGGGGGGAACAGCCCCAGCATTTT. It codes for CSAFGGEQPQHF.

In this sample, this clone turned up once. The chain links TRBV25-1 to TRBJ2-1, with D possibly matching TRBD2 (6 bases). The CDR3 totals 16 residues. Germline-derived CDR1 and CDR2 are MGHDK and SYGVNS. V was trimmed by 5 bases and J by 1 base, leaving 15 bases between them. As DNA, the CDR3 is TGTGCCAGCAGTATACTAGCAGCCAGGTCCTACAATGAGCAGTTCTTC. It yields the protein CASSILAARSYNEQFF.

The chain is built from TRBV5-1 and TRBJ2-7, with D unresolved. The ends were cut back, 0 bases at V and 9 bases at J, with 16 bases in the middle. The CDR3 length is 14 residues. The V gene's germline CDR1 is SGHRS and CDR2 YFSETQ. The DNA of the CDR3 is TGCGCCAGCAGCTTGGGGCGGCAAGTTCCCCGGCAGTACTTC. Its translation is CASSLGRQVPRQYF.

The chain carries TRBV21-1 and TRBJ2-7; the listed D gene, TRBD2, was not tested against the DNA. TRBV21-1 is shown as a pseudogene. This CDR3 region has 17 residues. The CDR3 coding sequence is TGTGCCAGCAGTGTTAGTTTTGGAAGTGGGAGGGCCCACGAGCAGTACTTC. Encoded protein: CASSVSFGSGRAHEQYF.

The rearrangement uses TRBV27 and TRBJ2-3; 7 nucleotides align to TRBD1. Germline loops: CDR1 MNHEY, CDR2 SMNVEV (reference sequence). Losses at the gene ends were 4 bases for V and 6 bases for J; bases not matched to a gene: 10. The CDR3 consists of 15 residues. CDR3 coding DNA: TGTGCCAGCAGTTGGGACAGCCGGGTAGGGGATACGCAGTATTTT. Its protein is CASSWDSRVGDTQYF.

The V and J genes are TRBV7-3 and TRBJ2-1, with D perhaps matching TRBD2 (6 bases). The CDR3 covers 13 residues. Germline lookup yields CDR1 SGHTA and CDR2 FQGTGA. V was pared by 5 bases and J by 4 bases, with 9 bases between. Here the CDR3 DNA reads TGTGCCAGCAGCGCGACTAGTTACAATGAGCAGTTCTTC. Amino acids: CASSATSYNEQFF.

J is TRBJ2-7 and V is TRBV5-1; D is perhaps TRBD2 (5 bases). Germline V gene lookup returns CDR1 SGHRS and CDR2 YFSETQ. The CDR3 runs to 15 residues. Trimming shortened V by 1 base and J by 5 bases, and 16 bases separated the two germline ends. CDR3 amino acids: CASSLTIASTNEQYF. DNA of the CDR3: TGCGCCAGCAGCTTGACCATAGCGAGTACGAACGAGCAGTACTTC.

This rearrangement joins TRBV18 to TRBJ2-7, with a possible D match to TRBD2 (5 bases). The CDR3 loop spans 14 amino acids. Trimming took off 5 bases at V and 5 bases at J, with 16 bases between the two ends. Looked up from germline, CDR1 is KGHSH and CDR2 is LQKENI. Here the CDR3 DNA reads TGTGCCAGCTCAACGTCTCTCGGGGAAGACGAGCAGTACTTC. Residues: CASSTSLGEDEQYF.

Remarks on this clone: The sample holds other DNA sequences that translate to the same CDR3. V is TRBV30 and J is TRBJ2-1; TRBD2 agrees at 9 bases. Unmatched junction bases numbered 4, after V lost 0 bases and J lost 4 bases. Germline lookup yields CDR1 GTSNPN and CDR2 SVGIG (reference sequence). The CDR3 contains 15 residues. As DNA, the CDR3 is TGTGCCTGGAGTGTACTTACTAGCGGGTACAATGAGCAGTTCTTC. Protein product: CAWSVLTSGYNEQFF.

The rearrangement joins TRBV9 to TRBJ2-1, with D uncertain. V dropped 0 bases and J dropped 0 bases, with 10 bases sitting between them. CDR1 SGDLS and CDR2 YYNGEE come from the germline V gene. This CDR3 is built from 16 residues. The CDR3 is CASSVGGTSSYNEQFF. CDR3 sequence (DNA): TGTGCCAGCAGCGTAGGCGGAACAAGCTCCTACAATGAGCAGTTCTTC.

This clone was observed once. V and J are TRBV14 and TRBJ2-1; a possible D gene is TRBD2 (6 bases). Germline CDR1 is SGHDN and CDR2 is FVKESK. This CDR3 comprises 16 residues. Deletions cut 0 bases from V and 4 bases from J, with 13 bases between. CDR3 nucleotides: TGTGCCAGCAGCCAAGAAAGGGACTGGCTATACAATGAGCAGTTCTTC. It codes for CASSQERDWLYNEQFF.

The chain recombines TRBV5-1 with TRBJ2-3, with 14 bases lining up with TRBD2. Germline V CDR1 and CDR2: SGHRS, YFSETQ. Trimming took 5 bases from V and 5 from J; bases not matched to a gene: 4. The CDR3 spans 15 residues. The CDR3 DNA reads as TGCGCCAGCAGTCCGGGACTAGCGGGAGTAGATACGCAGTATTTT. It codes for CASSPGLAGVDTQYF.

The chain couples TRBV6-5 to TRBJ2-7, with 10 bases lining up with TRBD1. CDR1 and CDR2 from the germline V gene are MNHEY and SVGAGI. The CDR3 is 14 amino acids. J was trimmed by 4 bases and V by 5 bases; bases with no gene match: 5. CDR3 coding DNA: TGTGCCAGCAGTGGGTCGGGACAGGGGTACGAGCAGTACTTC. Protein: CASSGSGQGYEQYF.

Remarks on this clone: The sample contains more than one DNA sequence encoding this CDR3. J is TRBJ2-1 and V is TRBV5-4; D is perhaps TRBD1 (6 bases). The CDR3 runs 14 residues. The V and J ends lost 3 bases and 4 bases respectively, with 11 bases between them. Per the germline V gene, CDR1 is SGHNT and CDR2 is YYREEE (reference sequence). CDR3 amino acids: CASSSPTGYNEQFF. The CDR3 DNA follows: TGTGCCAGCAGCTCCCCTACAGGGTACAATGAGCAGTTCTTC. The full variable domain, completed using reference TRBV5-4 and TRBJ2-1, is ETGVTQSPTHLIKTRGQQVTLRCSSQSGHNTVSWYQQALGQGPQFIFQYYREEENGRGNFPPRFSGLQFPNYSSELNVNALELDDSALYLCASSSPTGYNEQFFGPGTRLTVL.

V is TRBV7-2 and J is TRBJ1-3; unclear D gene. This CDR3 region has 11 residues. With 8 bases removed from V and 3 bases from J, the gap between germline ends came to 5 bases. Germline V gene sequence: CDR1 SGHTA, CDR2 FQGNSA. DNA of the CDR3: TGTGCCAGCGGAGTTGGAAACACCATATATTTT. This codes for CASGVGNTIYF.

The chain uses TRBV23-1 and TRBJ2-3; perhaps TRBD2 as D (5 bases). TRBV23-1 is an ORF; its function is uncertain. Trimming removed 4 bases from V and 2 bases from J, with 16 bases in between. The CDR3 runs to 16 residues. This CDR3 is CASSRGDKYNTDTQYF. In nucleotides, the CDR3 is TGCGCCAGCAGTCGGGGAGACAAGTATAACACAGATACGCAGTATTTT.